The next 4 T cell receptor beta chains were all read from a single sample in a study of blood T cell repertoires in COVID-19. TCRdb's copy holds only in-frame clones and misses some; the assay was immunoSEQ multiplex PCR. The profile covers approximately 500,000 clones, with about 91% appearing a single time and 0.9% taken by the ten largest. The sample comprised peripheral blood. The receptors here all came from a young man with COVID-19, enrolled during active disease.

CDR3 sequence (DNA): TGTGCCATCAGCGACGGACTAGCCAAAAACATTCAGTACTTC. It specifies CAISDGLAKNIQYF. This chain connects TRBV10-3 to TRBJ2-4; weak D call: TRBD2 (5 bases). Germline values: CDR1 ENHRY, CDR2 SYGVKD. V lost 6 bases to trimming and J lost 0 bases, with 9 bases between them. This CDR3 contains 14 residues.

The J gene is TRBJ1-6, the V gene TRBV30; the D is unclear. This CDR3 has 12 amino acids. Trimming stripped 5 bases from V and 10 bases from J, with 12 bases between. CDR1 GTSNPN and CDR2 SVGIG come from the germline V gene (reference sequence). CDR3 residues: CAWGPGGSPLHF. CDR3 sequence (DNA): TGTGCCTGGGGGCCCGGAGGGTCACCCCTCCACTTT.

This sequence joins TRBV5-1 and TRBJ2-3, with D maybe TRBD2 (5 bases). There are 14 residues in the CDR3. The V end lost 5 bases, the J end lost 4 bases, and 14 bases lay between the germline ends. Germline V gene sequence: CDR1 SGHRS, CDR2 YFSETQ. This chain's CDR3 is CASRDGGGSDTQYF. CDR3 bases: TGCGCCAGCAGGGACGGAGGCGGGTCAGATACGCAGTATTTT.

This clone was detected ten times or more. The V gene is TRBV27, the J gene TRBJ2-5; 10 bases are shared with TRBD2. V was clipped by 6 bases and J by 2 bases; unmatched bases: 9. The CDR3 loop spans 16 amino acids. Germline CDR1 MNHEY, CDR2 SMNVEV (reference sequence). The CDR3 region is CASRPVAGGGQETQYF. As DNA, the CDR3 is TGTGCCAGCAGGCCAGTAGCGGGGGGTGGACAAGAGACCCAGTACTTC.